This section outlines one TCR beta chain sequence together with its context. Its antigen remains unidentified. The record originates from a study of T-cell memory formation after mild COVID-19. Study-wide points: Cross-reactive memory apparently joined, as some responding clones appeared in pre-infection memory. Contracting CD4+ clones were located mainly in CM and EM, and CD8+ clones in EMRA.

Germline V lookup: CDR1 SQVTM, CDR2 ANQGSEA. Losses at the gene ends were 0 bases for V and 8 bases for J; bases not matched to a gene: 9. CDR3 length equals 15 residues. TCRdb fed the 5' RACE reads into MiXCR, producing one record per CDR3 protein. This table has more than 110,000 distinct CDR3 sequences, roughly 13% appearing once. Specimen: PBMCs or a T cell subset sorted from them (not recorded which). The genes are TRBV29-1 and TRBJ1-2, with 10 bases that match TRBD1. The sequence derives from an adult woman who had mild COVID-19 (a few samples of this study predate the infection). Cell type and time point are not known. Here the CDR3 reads CSVEDLGQGVEGYTF. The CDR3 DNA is TGCAGCGTTGAAGATTTAGGACAGGGGGTGGAGGGCTACACCTTC.